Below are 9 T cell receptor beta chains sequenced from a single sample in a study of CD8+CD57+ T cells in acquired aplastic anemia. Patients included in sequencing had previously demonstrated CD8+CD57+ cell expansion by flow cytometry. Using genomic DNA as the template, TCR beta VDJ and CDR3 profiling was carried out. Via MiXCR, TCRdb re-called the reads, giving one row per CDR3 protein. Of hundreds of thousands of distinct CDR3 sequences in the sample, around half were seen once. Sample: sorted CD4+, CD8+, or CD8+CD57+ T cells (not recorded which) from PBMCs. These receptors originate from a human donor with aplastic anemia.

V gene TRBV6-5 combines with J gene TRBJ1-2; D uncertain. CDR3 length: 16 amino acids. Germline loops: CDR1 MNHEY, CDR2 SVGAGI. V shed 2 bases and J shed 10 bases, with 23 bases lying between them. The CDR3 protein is CASSYPNVGFKDIYTF. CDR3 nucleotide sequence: TGTGCCAGCAGTTACCCGAACGTGGGATTCAAAGACATCTACACCTTC.

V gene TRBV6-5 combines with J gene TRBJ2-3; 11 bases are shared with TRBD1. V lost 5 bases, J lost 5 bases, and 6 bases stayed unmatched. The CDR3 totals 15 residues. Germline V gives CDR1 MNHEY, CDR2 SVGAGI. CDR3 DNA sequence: TGTGCCAGCAGTATAGGACAGGGGGCAGGAGATACGCAGTATTTT. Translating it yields CASSIGQGAGDTQYF.

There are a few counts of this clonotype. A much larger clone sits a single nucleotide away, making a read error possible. CDR3 amino acids: CASSKSLSNSPLHF. The CDR3 nucleotides read TGTGCCAGCAGTAAGAGCCTCTCTAATTCACCCCTCCACTTT. The chain employs TRBV6-5 and TRBJ1-6; D uncertain. This CDR3 region has 14 residues. Germline V gives CDR1 MNHEY, CDR2 SVGAGI. V was pared by 5 bases and J by 6 bases, with 11 bases between.

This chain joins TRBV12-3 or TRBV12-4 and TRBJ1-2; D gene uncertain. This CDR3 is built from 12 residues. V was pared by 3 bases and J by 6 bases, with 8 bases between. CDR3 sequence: CASSFSPDGYTF. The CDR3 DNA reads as TGTGCCAGCAGTTTTAGCCCTGATGGCTACACCTTC.

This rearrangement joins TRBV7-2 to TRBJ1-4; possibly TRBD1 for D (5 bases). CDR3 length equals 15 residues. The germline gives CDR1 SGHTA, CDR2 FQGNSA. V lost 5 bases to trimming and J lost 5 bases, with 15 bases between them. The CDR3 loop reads CASSKNRGENEKLFF. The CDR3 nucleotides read TGTGCCAGCAGCAAAAACCGGGGCGAAAATGAAAAACTGTTTTTT.

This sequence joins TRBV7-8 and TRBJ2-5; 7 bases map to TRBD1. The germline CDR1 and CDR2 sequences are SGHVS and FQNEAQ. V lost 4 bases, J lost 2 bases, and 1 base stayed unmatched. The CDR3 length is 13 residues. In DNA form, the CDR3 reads TGTGCCAGCAGCTCGGGACAGCAAGAGACCCAGTACTTC. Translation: CASSSGQQETQYF.

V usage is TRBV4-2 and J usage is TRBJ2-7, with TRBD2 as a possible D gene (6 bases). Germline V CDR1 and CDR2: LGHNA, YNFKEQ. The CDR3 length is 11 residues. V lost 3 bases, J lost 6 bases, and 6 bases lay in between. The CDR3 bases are TGTGCCAGCAGCCACGGGGGCGAGCAGTACTTC. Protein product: CASSHGGEQYF.

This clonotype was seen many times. DNA of the CDR3: TGTGCCAGCAGCTTTGGCGACTCCTACGAGCAGTACTTC. Residues: CASSFGDSYEQYF. The chain combines TRBV11-2 with TRBJ2-7; D is undetermined. The CDR3 has 13 residues. With 3 bases removed from V and 0 bases from J, the gap between germline ends came to 6 bases. Per the germline V gene, CDR1 is SGHAT and CDR2 is FQNNGV.

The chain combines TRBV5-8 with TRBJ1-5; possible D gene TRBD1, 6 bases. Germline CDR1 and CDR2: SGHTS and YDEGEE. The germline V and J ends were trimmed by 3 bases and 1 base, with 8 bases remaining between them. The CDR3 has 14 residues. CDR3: CASSSQGSNQPQHF. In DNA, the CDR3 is TGTGCCAGCAGCTCTCAGGGGAGCAATCAGCCCCAGCATTTT.